These T cell receptor beta chains were read from a single sample in a study of shared clonotypes between healthy human individuals. This table comes from immunoSEQ multiplex PCR, and its TCRdb copy is limited to in-frame clones, with some not included. The sample shows hundreds of thousands of clones, about 91% of them seen only once. The sequencing sample was made of naive CD8+ T cells sorted from blood. The receptors derive from a man younger than 45 in good health. Each CDR3 is given with its conserved first and last residue. A D gene is named only where the DNA matches it firmly. Where a row states a size, it is once, few, many or the class of an expanded clone; other rows omit it.

TRBV7-8	.	TRBJ2-7	TRBD1	CASSSPRTGGAALRGHEQYF	TGTGCCAGCAGCTCACCCCGAACAGGGGGCGCGGCTTTAAGGGGCCACGAGCAGTACTTC
TRBV2	.	TRBJ1-3	.	CASSGERGTIYF	TGTGCCAGCAGTGGTGAGCGGGGCACCATATATTTT
TRBV27	.	TRBJ2-7	TRBD2	CASSPTAGPTYEQYF	TGTGCCAGCAGCCCAACAGCGGGACCCACCTACGAGCAGTACTTC
TRBV27	.	TRBJ2-5	.	CASSQTELQTQYF	TGTGCCAGCAGTCAGACAGAGCTGCAGACCCAGTACTTC
TRBV6-6	.	TRBJ2-7	TRBD1	CASSYSAQGGYEQYF	TGTGCCAGCAGTTACTCGGCACAGGGGGGATACGAGCAGTACTTC
TRBV7-9	.	TRBJ2-7	.	CASRLQGKSTSEQYF	TGTGCCAGCAGGTTGCAAGGCAAGAGTACGTCTGAGCAGTACTTC
TRBV30	.	TRBJ2-1	TRBD1	CAWQGVIEQFF	TGTGCCTGGCAGGGGGTAATTGAGCAGTTCTTC
TRBV27	.	TRBJ2-1	.	CASSFSGSYNEQFF	TGTGCCAGCAGTTTTAGCGGTTCCTACAATGAGCAGTTCTTC
TRBV14	.	TRBJ1-1	.	CASSQGSKRATEAFF	TGTGCCAGCAGCCAAGGGTCCAAAAGGGCGACTGAAGCTTTCTTT
TRBV11-2	.	TRBJ1-3	.	CASSPGTGNTIYF	TGTGCCAGCAGCCCCGGGACTGGAAACACCATATATTTT
TRBV5-5	.	TRBJ2-3	.	CASSLRGAVPDTQYF	TGTGCCAGCAGCTTGAGGGGTGCCGTGCCCGATACGCAGTATTTT
TRBV27	once	TRBJ1-2	.	CASSAGAYGYTF	TGTGCCAGCAGTGCCGGGGCGTATGGCTACACCTTC
TRBV4-3	once	TRBJ2-7	TRBD1	CASSQGTGGTYEQYF	TGCGCCAGCAGCCAAGGGACAGGCGGAACCTACGAGCAGTACTTC
TRBV5-5	.	TRBJ1-2	TRBD1	CASSGGTGAGYTF	TGTGCCAGCAGCGGAGGGACAGGGGCCGGCTACACCTTC
TRBV6-5	once	TRBJ2-7	TRBD2	CASSPTSGSYEQYF	TGTGCCAGCAGTCCAACTAGCGGATCCTACGAGCAGTACTTC
TRBV2	.	TRBJ1-1	.	CASPTADGTEAFF	TGTGCCAGCCCCACAGCGGATGGGACTGAAGCTTTCTTT
TRBV27	.	TRBJ2-2	TRBD2	CASSLLAGAPTGELFF	TGTGCCAGCAGTTTACTAGCGGGAGCCCCCACCGGGGAGCTGTTTTTT
TRBV11-2	.	TRBJ1-1	TRBD1	CASSLSTGVHTEAFF	TGTGCCAGCAGCCTCAGCACAGGGGTTCACACTGAAGCTTTCTTT
TRBV5-5	.	TRBJ2-7	.	CASSRPGSYEQYF	TGTGCCAGCAGCCGGCCGGGGTCCTACGAGCAGTACTTC
TRBV6-4	.	TRBJ2-6	.	CASSERSSGANVLTF	TGTGCCAGCAGTGAACGAAGTTCTGGGGCCAACGTCCTGACTTTC
TRBV27	.	TRBJ2-1	TRBD2	CASSLASGTYNEQFF	TGTGCCAGCAGTTTAGCTAGCGGGACCTACAATGAGCAGTTCTTC
TRBV5-1	once	TRBJ2-7	TRBD1	CASSTGQGDSYEQYF	TGCGCCAGCAGCACCGGACAGGGCGACTCCTACGAGCAGTACTTC
TRBV28	few	TRBJ2-1	TRBD2	CASRMTSGRVHEQFF	TGTGCCAGCAGGATGACTAGCGGGAGGGTACATGAGCAGTTCTTC
TRBV27	.	TRBJ2-2	.	CASRQGLSGELFF	TGTGCCAGCAGGCAGGGGTTGTCCGGGGAGCTGTTTTTT
TRBV7-6	.	TRBJ2-7	TRBD2	CASSPGLATYEQYF	TGTGCCAGCAGCCCAGGACTAGCGACCTACGAGCAGTACTTC
TRBV27	.	TRBJ2-1	TRBD2	CASSRDYPHNEQFF	TGTGCCAGCAGCCGGGACTACCCCCACAATGAGCAGTTCTTC
TRBV29-1	few	TRBJ2-1	TRBD2	CSVGGLAGAYNEQFF	TGCAGCGTTGGGGGACTAGCGGGAGCCTACAATGAGCAGTTCTTC
TRBV29-1	.	TRBJ2-7	.	CSIRWGDYEQYF	TGCAGCATCCGGTGGGGGGACTACGAGCAGTACTTC
TRBV10-1	.	TRBJ2-7	.	CASSAGTMVGHEQYF	TGCGCCAGCAGTGCCGGTACGATGGTTGGACACGAGCAGTACTTC
TRBV4-1	.	TRBJ1-1	TRBD1	CASSHSGTGDTEAFF	TGCGCCAGCAGCCATAGCGGGACAGGGGACACTGAAGCTTTCTTT
TRBV6-6	.	TRBJ1-1	.	CASSPRARTEAFF	TGTGCCAGCAGTCCCAGAGCGAGAACTGAAGCTTTCTTT
TRBV19	.	TRBJ2-3	TRBD2	CASKRLAGGYTDTQYF	TGTGCCAGTAAGCGACTAGCGGGAGGGTACACAGATACGCAGTATTTT
TRBV7-9	.	TRBJ1-3	.	CASSHPGSSGNTIYF	TGTGCCAGCAGTCATCCCGGGAGCTCTGGAAACACCATATATTTT
TRBV7-9	.	TRBJ1-2	.	CASIRDGFGYGYTF	TGTGCCAGCATCAGAGATGGTTTCGGCTATGGCTACACCTTC
TRBV7-9	.	TRBJ2-2	TRBD1	CASTPAPGGYTGELFF	TGTGCCAGCACCCCTGCGCCAGGGGGCTACACCGGGGAGCTGTTTTTT
TRBV25-1	.	TRBJ1-2	TRBD1	CASSTDRGANGYTF	TGTGCCAGCAGTACGGACAGGGGGGCGAATGGCTACACCTTC
TRBV27	.	TRBJ2-1	.	CASSPDRNSYNEQFF	TGTGCCAGCAGTCCCGACAGGAATTCCTACAATGAGCAGTTCTTC
TRBV9	.	TRBJ2-1	.	CASSPPALNEQFF	TGTGCCAGCAGCCCACCGGCCCTCAATGAGCAGTTCTTC
TRBV9	.	TRBJ2-5	.	CASSGGLSQETQYF	TGTGCCAGCAGCGGGGGACTGAGCCAAGAGACCCAGTACTTC
TRBV7-9	.	TRBJ1-1	.	CASSPSGRGTEAFF	TGTGCCAGCAGCCCCAGTGGTCGGGGCACTGAAGCTTTCTTT
TRBV29-1	.	TRBJ2-1	TRBD2	CSVNLPSGSLDEQFF	TGCAGCGTAAACCTCCCTAGCGGGAGCCTCGATGAGCAGTTCTTC
TRBV5-1	.	TRBJ2-7	.	CASRRDGSYEQYF	TGCGCCAGCAGGAGGGACGGCTCCTACGAGCAGTACTTC
TRBV2	.	TRBJ1-1	.	CASSEALREGGGAFF	TGTGCCAGCAGTGAAGCGCTTCGTGAGGGAGGTGGGGCTTTCTTT
TRBV29-1	.	TRBJ1-1	TRBD1	CSAYRGEGAEAFF	TGCAGCGCATACAGGGGAGAGGGCGCTGAAGCTTTCTTT
TRBV28	.	TRBJ2-7	.	CASSPSVEQYF	TGTGCCAGCTCCCCTTCGGTCGAGCAGTACTTC
TRBV7-9	.	TRBJ2-5	TRBD2	CASSSPWGGSQETQYF	TGTGCCAGCAGCTCCCCATGGGGGGGGTCCCAAGAGACCCAGTACTTC
TRBV6-6	once	TRBJ2-2	TRBD1	CASTWTGGIGGELFF	TGTGCCAGCACCTGGACAGGGGGCATAGGCGGGGAGCTGTTTTTT
TRBV27	.	TRBJ2-6	TRBD2	CASSLLGLAGLDSGANVLTF	TGTGCCAGCAGTTTATTGGGACTAGCGGGCTTGGACTCTGGGGCCAACGTCCTGACTTTC
TRBV29-1	.	TRBJ1-2	.	CSVRLGDGDYGYTF	TGCAGCGTGCGTTTGGGAGACGGTGACTATGGCTACACCTTC